This TCR beta chain was sequenced in a study of T cells expressing NK-cell markers. The CDR3 covers 13 residues. The germline V gene has CDR1 LGHDT and CDR2 YNNKEL (reference sequence). For each CDR3 protein, TCRdb gives one entry from its re-call of the 5' RACE reads, without DNA. The sample table includes about 460,000 distinct CDR3 sequences. Regarding this clonotype: Its antigen remains unidentified.

Overall study results and limits: Expanded NKG2C+ T cell clones had unclear HCMV specificity.

V gene TRBV3-1 combines with J gene TRBJ2-1. The sequence was collected from a woman aged 45 to 65 in good health. Sequencing used blood T cells: a sorted CD56 or NKG2C T cell subset, CD4+ or CD8+ T cells, or bulk PBMC T cells (not recorded which). The CDR3: CASSQELVGEQFF.